Each of the 7 T cell receptor beta chains below was sequenced from the same sample in a study of T cells in Graves' hyperthyroidism and ophthalmopathy. RNA transcripts gave rise to amplified TCR beta CDR3 regions. A first-round RT-PCR of the TCR CDR3 used the HTBI primer set. One entry per CDR3 protein, called by TCRdb with MiXCR from the multiplex PCR reads. This sample yields around 390,000 distinct CDR3 sequences, of which 13% to 15% are seen a single time; about 20% belongs to the top ten. Sequenced: blood. These receptors came from a woman aged 30 to 39 with Graves' ophthalmopathy.

This clonotype was recorded at least ten times. The CDR3 loop reads CASSLDRDHEQYF. CDR3 nucleotides: TGCGCCAGCAGCCTAGACAGGGATCACGAGCAGTACTTC. The chain has TRBV10-1 and TRBJ2-7; 7 nucleotides align to TRBD1. CDR1 WNHNN and CDR2 SYGVQD come from the germline V gene (reference sequence). The CDR3 consists of 13 residues. V lost 6 bases to trimming and J lost 5 bases; unmatched junction nucleotides: 7.

This clonotype was detected a few times. This sequence joins TRBV7-2 and TRBJ2-6; the D gene is possibly TRBD1 (6 bases). The CDR3 spans 18 residues. Trimming removed 1 base at V and 4 bases at J, with 17 bases between. CDR1 and CDR2 (germline): SGHTA, FQGNSA. The CDR3 bases are TGTGCCAGCAGCTTAGGCTTGGACAGCTTGATAGGGGCCAACGTCCTGACTTTC. Translating gives CASSLGLDSLIGANVLTF.

Comment on this clonotype: A read error is possible here, since a much larger clone lies one base away. The chain employs TRBV12-5 and TRBJ2-7; unclear D gene. The CDR3 is 16 residues long. CDR1 is LGHNT and CDR2 is FRNRAP in the germline V gene. The CDR3 sequence: CASGFIMTFSSCEQYF. The CDR3 bases are TGTGCTAGTGGTTTTATAATGACATTCTCCTCCTGCGAGCAGTACTTC.

The rearrangement joins TRBV19 to TRBJ2-2; D is perhaps TRBD2 (5 bases). V lost 2 bases, J lost 7 bases, and 11 bases lay in between. Germline loops: CDR1 LNHDA, CDR2 SQIVND (reference sequence). The CDR3 extends over 14 amino acids. CDR3 in DNA: TGTGCCAGTAGTATAAGAGGGTTGGACGGGGAGCTGTTTTTT. Translating gives CASSIRGLDGELFF.

This clonotype was recorded only once. Possible read error: a much larger clone is one base away. This chain connects TRBV5-5 to TRBJ2-1, with 11 bases matching TRBD1. This CDR3 contains 15 residues. The ends lost 4 bases at V and 10 bases at J; junction bases unmatched: 10. Germline assignment: CDR1 SGHKS and CDR2 YYEKEE (reference sequence). The CDR3 here is CASSPWTGGVDEQFF. CDR3 in DNA: TGTGCCAGCAGCCCCTGGACAGGGGGCGTCGACGAGCAGTTCTTC.

This clonotype was observed a handful of times. The CDR3 DNA sequence: TGTGCCAGCAGCGTAGACTCAGGTCTACTGATAGAGAATCAGCCCCAGCATTTT. This translates into CASSVDSGLLIENQPQHF. V usage is TRBV9 and J usage is TRBJ1-5, with unresolved D. Deletions cut 0 bases from V and 4 bases from J, with 20 bases between. Per germline, CDR1 SGDLS and CDR2 YYNGEE. This CDR3 is built from 18 residues. The entire variable domain, with the rest obtained from reference TRBV9 and TRBJ1-5, is as follows: DSGVTQTPKHLITATGQRVTLRCSPRSGDLSVYWYQQSLDQGLQFLIQYYNGEERAKGNILERFSAQQFPDLHSELNLSSLELGDSALYFCASSVDSGLLIENQPQHFGDGTRLSIL.

This clonotype came up many times. The V and J genes are TRBV10-1 and TRBJ2-3, with 7 positions matching TRBD2. Germline V gene lookup returns CDR1 WNHNN and CDR2 SYGVQD (reference sequence). The CDR3 sequence is 14 residues long. With V trimmed by 2 bases and J by 5 bases, 4 bases remained unmatched. In DNA form, the CDR3 reads TGCGCCAGCAGTGAGAACCGGGAGGTAGATACGCAGTATTTT. This codes for CASSENREVDTQYF.